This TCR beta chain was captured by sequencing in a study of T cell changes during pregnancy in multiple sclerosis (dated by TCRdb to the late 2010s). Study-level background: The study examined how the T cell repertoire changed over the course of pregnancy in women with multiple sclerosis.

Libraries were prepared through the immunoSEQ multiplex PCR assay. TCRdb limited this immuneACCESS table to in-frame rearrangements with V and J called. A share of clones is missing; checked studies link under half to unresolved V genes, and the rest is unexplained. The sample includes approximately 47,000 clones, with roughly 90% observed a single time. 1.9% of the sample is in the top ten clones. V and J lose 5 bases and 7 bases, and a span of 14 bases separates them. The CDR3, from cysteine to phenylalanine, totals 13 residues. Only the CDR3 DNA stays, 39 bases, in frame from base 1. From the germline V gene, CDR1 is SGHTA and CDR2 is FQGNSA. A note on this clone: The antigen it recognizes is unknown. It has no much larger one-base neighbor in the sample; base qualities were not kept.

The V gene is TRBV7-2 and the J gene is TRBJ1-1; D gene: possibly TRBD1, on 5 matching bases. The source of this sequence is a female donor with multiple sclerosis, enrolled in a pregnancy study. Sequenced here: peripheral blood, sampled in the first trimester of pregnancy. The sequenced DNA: TGTGCCAGCAGCCTCTACAGGCTTTATGAAGCTTTCTTT. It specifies CASSLYRLYEAFF. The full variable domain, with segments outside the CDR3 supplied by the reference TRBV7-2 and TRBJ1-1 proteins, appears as GAGVSQSPSNKVTEKGKDVELRCDPISGHTALYWYRQSLGQGLEFLIYFQGNSAPDKSGLPSDRFSAERTGGSVSTLTIQRTQQEDSAVYLCASSLYRLYEAFFGQGTRLTVV.